Sequencing of this T cell receptor (beta chain) was carried out in a study of T cells in Graves' hyperthyroidism and ophthalmopathy. Study outcomes and limitations: Stable hyperthyroidism was separated from ophthalmopathy by a model based on 13 V-J features. Also found in blood were most expanded thyroid clonotypes above 0.001.

TCR beta CDR3 regions were amplified from RNA transcripts. Researchers ran a first-round RT-PCR on the TCR CDR3 using the HTBI primer set. TCRdb processed the multiplex PCR reads anew with MiXCR; each CDR3 protein has one entry. The sample contains over 45,000 distinct CDR3 sequences, around half of which appear only once. This clonotype was detected ten times or more. Its matching antigen is unknown. The V end lost 2 bases, the J end lost 1 base, and 12 bases lay between the germline ends. CDR1 is DFQATT, CDR2 SNEGSKA, per germline (reference sequence). The CDR3 extends over 14 amino acids. V is TRBV20-1 and J is TRBJ2-7; D is perhaps TRBD1 (6 bases). The receptor's source is a woman aged 50 to 65 with Graves' ophthalmopathy. What was sequenced was blood. The CDR3 region is CSARRTGSSYEQYF. CDR3 in DNA: TGCAGTGCTAGACGCACAGGGAGTTCCTACGAGCAGTACTTC.